The subject of this entry is one T cell receptor beta chain. This sample is drawn from a study of blood T cell repertoires in COVID-19. The CDR3 extends over 14 amino acids. V shed 3 bases and J 6 bases; nucleotides not matched to a gene: 7. CDR1 and CDR2 from the germline V gene are KGHSH and LQKENI. TCRdb keeps only in-frame clones here, not all; method: immunoSEQ multiplex PCR. The data hold 200,000 to 300,000 clones, with approximately 78% observed a single time. The clonotype originates from a woman aged 55-69 years with active or convalescent COVID-19. V usage is TRBV18 and J usage is TRBJ1-1; the match to TRBD1 covers 7 bases. The sample consisted of peripheral blood. CDR3 nucleotide sequence: TGTGCCAGCTCACCCACAGACAGGGCCCCTGAAGCTTTCTTT. It encodes CASSPTDRAPEAFF.